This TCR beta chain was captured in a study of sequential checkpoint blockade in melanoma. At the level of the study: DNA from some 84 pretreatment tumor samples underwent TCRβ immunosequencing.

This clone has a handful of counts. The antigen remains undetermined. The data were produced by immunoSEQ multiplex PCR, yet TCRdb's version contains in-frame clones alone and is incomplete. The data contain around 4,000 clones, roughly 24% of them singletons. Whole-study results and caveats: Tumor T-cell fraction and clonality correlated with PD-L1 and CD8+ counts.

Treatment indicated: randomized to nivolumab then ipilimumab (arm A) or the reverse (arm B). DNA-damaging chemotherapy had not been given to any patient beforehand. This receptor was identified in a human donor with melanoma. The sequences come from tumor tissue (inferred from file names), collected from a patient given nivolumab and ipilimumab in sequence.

CDR3 protein: CASRLSGRARSQHF. In nucleotides, the CDR3 is TGTGCCAGCAGGCTCTCAGGTCGCGCCAGGAGCCAGCATTTT. The rearrangement uses TRBV6-8 and TRBJ1-5; D call uncertain. CDR1 is MNHGY and CDR2 is SAAAGT in the germline V gene. V was pared by 6 bases and J by 12 bases, with 21 bases between. The CDR3 totals 14 residues.